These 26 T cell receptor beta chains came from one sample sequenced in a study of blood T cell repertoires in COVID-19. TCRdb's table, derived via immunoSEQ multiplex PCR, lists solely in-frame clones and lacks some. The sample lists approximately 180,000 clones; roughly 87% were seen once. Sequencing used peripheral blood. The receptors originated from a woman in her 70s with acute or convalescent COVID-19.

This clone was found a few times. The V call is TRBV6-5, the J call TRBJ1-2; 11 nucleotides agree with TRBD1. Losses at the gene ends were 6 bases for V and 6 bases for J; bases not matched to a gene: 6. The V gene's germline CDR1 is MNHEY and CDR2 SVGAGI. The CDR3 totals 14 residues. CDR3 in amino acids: CASRDRGRINGYTF. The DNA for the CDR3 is TGTGCCAGCAGGGACAGGGGGCGTATTAATGGCTACACCTTC.

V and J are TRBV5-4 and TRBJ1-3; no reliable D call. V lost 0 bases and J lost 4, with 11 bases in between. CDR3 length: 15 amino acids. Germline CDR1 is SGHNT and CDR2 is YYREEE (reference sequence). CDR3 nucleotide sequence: TGTGCCAGCAGCTTGGATCGTACGGGAGGAAACACCATATATTTT. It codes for CASSLDRTGGNTIYF.

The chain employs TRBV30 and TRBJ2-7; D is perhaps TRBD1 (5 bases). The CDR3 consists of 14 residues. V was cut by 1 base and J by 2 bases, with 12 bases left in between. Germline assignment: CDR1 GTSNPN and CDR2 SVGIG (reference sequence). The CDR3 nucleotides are TGTGCCTGGAGTGGGCCAGGGTTGGCCTACGAGCAGTACTTC. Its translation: CAWSGPGLAYEQYF.

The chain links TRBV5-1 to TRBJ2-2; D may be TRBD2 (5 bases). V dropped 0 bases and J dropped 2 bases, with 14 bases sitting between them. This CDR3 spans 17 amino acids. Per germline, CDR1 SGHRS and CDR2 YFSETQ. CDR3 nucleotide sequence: TGCGCCAGCAGCTTGGGGAGCGGACCTGATAACACCGGGGAGCTGTTTTTT. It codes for CASSLGSGPDNTGELFF.

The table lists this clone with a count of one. In nucleotides, the CDR3 is TGTGCCAGCAGCTTGTCCAGGGGTAATTCACCCCTCCACTTT. Amino acids: CASSLSRGNSPLHF. J is TRBJ1-6 and V is TRBV5-5, with D possibly TRBD1 on 6 matching bases. This CDR3 region has 14 residues. The ends were cut back, 1 base at V and 6 bases at J, with 8 bases in the middle. Germline V gene sequence: CDR1 SGHKS, CDR2 YYEKEE (reference sequence).

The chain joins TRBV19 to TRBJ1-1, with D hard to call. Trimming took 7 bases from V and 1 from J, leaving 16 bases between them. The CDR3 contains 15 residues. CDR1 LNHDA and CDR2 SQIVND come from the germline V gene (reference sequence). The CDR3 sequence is CASTTMEGGNTEAFF. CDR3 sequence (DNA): TGTGCCAGTACCACGATGGAGGGAGGGAACACTGAAGCTTTCTTT.

The CDR3, as DNA: TGTGCCAGCAGTTACCGTGGACAGACGAACACCGGGGAGCTGTTTTTT. Its translation: CASSYRGQTNTGELFF. V usage is TRBV6-5 and J usage is TRBJ2-2, with D tentatively TRBD1 (6 bases). Germline CDR1 and CDR2: MNHEY and SVGAGI. Trimming cost V 2 bases and J 0 bases, with 10 bases left between them. The CDR3 totals 16 residues.

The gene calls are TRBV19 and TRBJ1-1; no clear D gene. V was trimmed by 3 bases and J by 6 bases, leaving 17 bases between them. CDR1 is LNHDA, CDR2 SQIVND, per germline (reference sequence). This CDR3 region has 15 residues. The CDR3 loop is CASSIPTRRKAEAFF. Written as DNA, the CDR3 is TGTGCCAGTAGTATCCCGACCCGGAGAAAGGCTGAAGCTTTCTTT.

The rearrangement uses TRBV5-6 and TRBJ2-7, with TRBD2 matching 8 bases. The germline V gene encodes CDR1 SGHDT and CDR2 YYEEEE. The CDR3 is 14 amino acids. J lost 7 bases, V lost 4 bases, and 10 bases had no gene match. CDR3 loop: CASSPGLVMWEQYF. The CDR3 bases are TGTGCCAGCAGCCCGGGACTAGTAATGTGGGAGCAGTACTTC.

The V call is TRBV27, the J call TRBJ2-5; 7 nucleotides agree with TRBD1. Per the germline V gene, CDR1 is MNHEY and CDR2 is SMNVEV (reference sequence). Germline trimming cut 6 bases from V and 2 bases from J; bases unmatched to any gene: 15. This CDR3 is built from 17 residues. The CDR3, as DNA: TGTGCCAGCAGCCCAGTGAGGGACAGCACCGATCAAGAGACCCAGTACTTC. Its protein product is CASSPVRDSTDQETQYF.

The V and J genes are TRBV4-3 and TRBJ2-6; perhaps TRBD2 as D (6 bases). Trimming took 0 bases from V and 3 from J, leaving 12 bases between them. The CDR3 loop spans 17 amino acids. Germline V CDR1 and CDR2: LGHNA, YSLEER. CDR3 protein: CASSQDWGVGGANVLTF. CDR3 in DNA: TGCGCCAGCAGCCAAGATTGGGGGGTTGGTGGGGCCAACGTCCTGACTTTC.

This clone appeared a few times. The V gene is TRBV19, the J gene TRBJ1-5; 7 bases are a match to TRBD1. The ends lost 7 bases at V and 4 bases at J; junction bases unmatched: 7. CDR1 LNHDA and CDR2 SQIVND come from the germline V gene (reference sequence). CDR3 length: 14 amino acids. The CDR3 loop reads CASNPGQKNQPQHF. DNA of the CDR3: TGTGCCAGTAATCCGGGACAGAAGAATCAGCCCCAGCATTTT.

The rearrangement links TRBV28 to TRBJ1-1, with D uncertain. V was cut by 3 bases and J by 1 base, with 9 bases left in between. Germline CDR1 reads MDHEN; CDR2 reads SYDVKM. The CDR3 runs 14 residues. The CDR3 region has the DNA TGTGCCAGCAGTTTGCTCCGTAGGAACACTGAAGCTTTCTTT. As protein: CASSLLRRNTEAFF.

The CDR3 region has the DNA TGTGCCTGGAGAGACACCTATAACTATGGCTACACCTTC. It specifies CAWRDTYNYGYTF. V usage is TRBV30 and J usage is TRBJ1-2, with D hard to call. Deletions cut 3 bases from V and 1 base from J, with 9 bases between. Germline CDR1 reads GTSNPN; CDR2 reads SVGIG (reference sequence). The CDR3 is made up of 13 amino acids.

CDR3: CASSTGTGPNEAFF. Here the CDR3 DNA reads TGTGCCAGTAGTACCGGGACAGGACCAAATGAAGCTTTCTTT. This chain connects TRBV19 to TRBJ1-1, with 8 bases fitting TRBD1. The CDR3 extends over 14 amino acids. Germline V gene lookup returns CDR1 LNHDA and CDR2 SQIVND (reference sequence). Trimming at V came to 4 bases and at J to 7 bases, leaving 8 bases not matched to a gene.

The CDR3 DNA follows: TGTGCCAGCAGCCCCCTTCTTTTCGCGGGTGAAAAACTGTTTTTT. It codes for CASSPLLFAGEKLFF. The chain is built from TRBV5-8 and TRBJ1-4; D is unclear. The V gene's germline CDR1 is SGHTS and CDR2 YDEGEE. V dropped 4 bases and J dropped 7 bases, with 17 bases sitting between them. The CDR3 has 15 residues.

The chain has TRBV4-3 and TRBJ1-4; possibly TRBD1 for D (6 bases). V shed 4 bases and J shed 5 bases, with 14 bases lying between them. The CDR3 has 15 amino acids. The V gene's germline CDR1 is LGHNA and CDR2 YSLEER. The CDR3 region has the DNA TGCGCCAGCAGCCGACAGGCTGGAGAGAATGAAAAACTGTTTTTT. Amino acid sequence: CASSRQAGENEKLFF.

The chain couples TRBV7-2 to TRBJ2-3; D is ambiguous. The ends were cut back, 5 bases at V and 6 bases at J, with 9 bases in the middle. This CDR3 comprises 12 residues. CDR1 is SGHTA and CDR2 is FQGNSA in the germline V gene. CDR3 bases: TGTGCCAGCAGCCCTTACTTGGATACGCAGTATTTT. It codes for CASSPYLDTQYF. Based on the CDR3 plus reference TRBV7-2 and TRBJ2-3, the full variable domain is GAGVSQSPSNKVTEKGKDVELRCDPISGHTALYWYRQSLGQGLEFLIYFQGNSAPDKSGLPSDRFSAERTGGSVSTLTIQRTQQEDSAVYLCASSPYLDTQYFGPGTRLTVL.

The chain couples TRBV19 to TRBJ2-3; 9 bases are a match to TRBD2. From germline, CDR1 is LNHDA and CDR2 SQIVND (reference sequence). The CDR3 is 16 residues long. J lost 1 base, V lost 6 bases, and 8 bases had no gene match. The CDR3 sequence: CASSLWSGGRTDTQYF. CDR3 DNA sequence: TGTGCCAGTAGCCTCTGGAGCGGGGGGCGCACAGATACGCAGTATTTT.

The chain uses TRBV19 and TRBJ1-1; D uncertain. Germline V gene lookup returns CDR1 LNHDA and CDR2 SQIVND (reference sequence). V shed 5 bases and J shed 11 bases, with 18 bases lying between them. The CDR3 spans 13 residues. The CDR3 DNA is TGTGCCAGTAGTGTCCGACACGAATCTAATGCTTTCTTT. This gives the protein CASSVRHESNAFF.

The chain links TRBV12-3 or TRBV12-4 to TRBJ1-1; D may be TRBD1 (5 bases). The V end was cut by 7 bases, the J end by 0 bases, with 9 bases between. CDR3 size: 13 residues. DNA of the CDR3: TGTGCCAGCAACAGGCAGATGAACACTGAAGCTTTCTTT. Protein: CASNRQMNTEAFF.

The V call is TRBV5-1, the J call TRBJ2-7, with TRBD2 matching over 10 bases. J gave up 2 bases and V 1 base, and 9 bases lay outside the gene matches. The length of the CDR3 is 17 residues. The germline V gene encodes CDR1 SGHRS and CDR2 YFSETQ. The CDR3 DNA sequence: TGCGCCAGCAGCTTGTTCGTACTAGCGGGAATAGCCTACGAGCAGTACTTC. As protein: CASSLFVLAGIAYEQYF.

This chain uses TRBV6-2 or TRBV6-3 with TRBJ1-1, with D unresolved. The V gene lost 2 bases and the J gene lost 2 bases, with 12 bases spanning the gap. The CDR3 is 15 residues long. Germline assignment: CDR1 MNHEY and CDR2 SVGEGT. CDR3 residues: CASSYPFSGNTEAFF. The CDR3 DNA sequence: TGTGCCAGCAGTTACCCCTTCTCGGGAAACACTGAAGCTTTCTTT.

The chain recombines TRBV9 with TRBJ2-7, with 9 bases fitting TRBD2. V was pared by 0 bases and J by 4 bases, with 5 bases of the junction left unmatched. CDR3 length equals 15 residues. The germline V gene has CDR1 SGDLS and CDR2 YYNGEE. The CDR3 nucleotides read TGTGCCAGCAGCGTAGGTAGCGGGAGCGCGTACGAGCAGTACTTC. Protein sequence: CASSVGSGSAYEQYF.

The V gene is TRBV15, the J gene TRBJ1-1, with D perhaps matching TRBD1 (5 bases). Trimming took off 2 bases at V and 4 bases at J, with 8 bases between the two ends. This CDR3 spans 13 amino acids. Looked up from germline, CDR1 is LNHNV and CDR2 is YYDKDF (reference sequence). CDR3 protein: CATSRRGSTEAFF. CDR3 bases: TGTGCCACCAGCAGAAGGGGTTCCACTGAAGCTTTCTTT.

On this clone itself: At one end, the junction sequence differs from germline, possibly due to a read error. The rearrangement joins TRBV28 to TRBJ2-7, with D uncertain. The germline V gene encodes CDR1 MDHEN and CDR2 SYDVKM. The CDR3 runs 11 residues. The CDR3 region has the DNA TGTGCCAGCGGTTTATCTTACGAGCAGTACTTC. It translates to CASGLSYEQYF.